A selection of T cell receptor beta chains follows, all from one sample in a study of T cell responses to AZD1222 COVID-19 vaccine. The table came from immunoSEQ multiplex PCR; TCRdb's copy has only in-frame clones and leaves some out. The table has about 110,000 clones, approximately 89% seen once. The sample here was peripheral blood, taken on day 0 of MenACWY control vaccination. The receptors stem from an adult in good health. Both conserved end residues are part of each CDR3. The order of the fields is D gene, V gene, J gene, clone size, CDR3 protein, CDR3 DNA. A D gene is named only where the DNA matches it firmly. Size values are once, few and many counts, or a class for expanded clones, and some rows have none.

D: .
V: TRBV6-5
J: TRBJ2-7
size: .
CDR3: CASSSPGRSGEQYF
DNA: TGTGCCAGCAGTTCCCCGGGGAGGTCTGGCGAGCAGTACTTC

D: .
V: TRBV3-1/TRBV3-2
J: TRBJ1-2
size: once
CDR3: CASSLRGQYYGYTF
DNA: TGTGCCAGCAGCCTTAGAGGACAGTACTATGGCTACACCTTC

D: TRBD2
V: TRBV30
J: TRBJ2-7
size: .
CDR3: CAGTSWRFGEQYF
DNA: TGTGCCGGGACTAGCTGGAGGTTTGGCGAGCAGTACTTC

D: .
V: TRBV18
J: TRBJ1-5
size: .
CDR3: CASSPLRGSNQPQHF
DNA: TGTGCCAGCTCACCGCTCAGGGGAAGCAATCAGCCCCAGCATTTT

D: .
V: TRBV9
J: TRBJ2-7
size: once
CDR3: CASSVSYDTGYEQYF
DNA: TGTGCCAGCAGCGTAAGTTATGACACCGGCTACGAGCAGTACTTC

D: .
V: TRBV7-2
J: TRBJ1-5
size: .
CDR3: CASSGRGYQPQHF
DNA: TGTGCCAGCAGCGGACGGGGGTATCAGCCCCAGCATTTT

D: .
V: TRBV7-3
J: TRBJ2-2
size: .
CDR3: CASSLQGGWRNTGELFF
DNA: TGTGCCAGCAGCTTACAGGGAGGTTGGCGGAACACCGGGGAGCTGTTTTTT

D: TRBD1
V: TRBV5-6
J: TRBJ1-6
size: .
CDR3: CASSPGQGEYYNSPLHF
DNA: TGTGCCAGCAGCCCGGGACAGGGCGAATACTATAATTCACCCCTCCACTTT

D: TRBD1
V: TRBV10-1
J: TRBJ2-7
size: .
CDR3: CASSTGQIDEQYF
DNA: TGCGCCAGCAGTACGGGACAGATCGACGAGCAGTACTTC

D: TRBD1
V: TRBV29-1
J: TRBJ2-7
size: .
CDR3: CSVGQGRYEQYF
DNA: TGCAGCGTGGGACAGGGGCGCTACGAGCAGTACTTC

D: .
V: TRBV4-1
J: TRBJ1-2
size: .
CDR3: CASSQQGRNYGYTF
DNA: TGCGCCAGCAGCCAACAGGGACGGAACTATGGCTACACCTTC

D: TRBD1
V: TRBV6-1
J: TRBJ1-2
size: .
CDR3: CASSDFTGEGYGYTF
DNA: TGTGCCAGCAGTGATTTTACAGGGGAAGGCTATGGCTACACCTTC

D: TRBD1
V: TRBV28
J: TRBJ2-2
size: once
CDR3: CASSLRAQGARNGELFF
DNA: TGTGCCAGCAGTTTAAGGGCGCAGGGGGCGCGAAACGGGGAGCTGTTTTTT

D: TRBD2
V: TRBV3-1/TRBV3-2
J: TRBJ2-5
size: .
CDR3: CASSQSGTSGDQETQYF
DNA: TGTGCCAGCAGCCAGTCCGGGACTAGCGGGGACCAAGAGACCCAGTACTTC

D: .
V: TRBV2
J: TRBJ1-2
size: .
CDR3: CASSVRQRIYGYTF
DNA: TGTGCCAGCAGTGTCAGGCAGCGGATCTATGGCTACACCTTC

D: .
V: TRBV7-2
J: TRBJ2-7
size: .
CDR3: CASSPQGSYYEQYF
DNA: TGTGCCAGCAGCCCACAGGGATCCTACTACGAGCAGTACTTC

D: .
V: TRBV5-1
J: TRBJ2-1
size: .
CDR3: CASTLLGGGGNEQFF
DNA: TGCGCCAGCACCCTATTGGGCGGGGGCGGCAATGAGCAGTTCTTC

D: TRBD1
V: TRBV19
J: TRBJ1-4
size: .
CDR3: CASSDLGQAPEKLFF
DNA: TGTGCCAGTAGTGATCTGGGACAGGCCCCTGAAAAACTGTTTTTT

D: .
V: TRBV5-8
J: TRBJ2-7
size: .
CDR3: CASSLGNQFYEQYF
DNA: TGTGCCAGCAGCTTGGGGAACCAGTTCTACGAGCAGTACTTC

D: .
V: TRBV19
J: TRBJ2-1
size: .
CDR3: CASSRAGANNEQFF
DNA: TGTGCCAGTAGTAGGGCAGGGGCTAACAATGAGCAGTTCTTC

D: .
V: TRBV7-2
J: TRBJ1-6
size: .
CDR3: CASSLEMYSPLHF
DNA: TGTGCCAGCAGCTTAGAAATGTATTCACCCCTCCACTTT

D: .
V: TRBV9
J: TRBJ2-1
size: .
CDR3: CASSVGSSGAYNEQFF
DNA: TGTGCCAGCAGCGTAGGCTCGTCCGGGGCCTACAATGAGCAGTTCTTC

D: .
V: TRBV7-2
J: TRBJ1-3
size: .
CDR3: CASSLVGGFSGNTIYF
DNA: TGTGCCAGCAGCTTAGTAGGAGGGTTCTCTGGAAACACCATATATTTT

D: .
V: TRBV10-2
J: TRBJ1-5
size: .
CDR3: CASSDAGAVGVKPQHF
DNA: TGCGCCAGCAGTGATGCAGGGGCTGTAGGTGTGAAGCCCCAGCATTTT

D: .
V: TRBV7-9
J: TRBJ2-5
size: .
CDR3: CASSFLEETQYF
DNA: TGTGCCAGCAGCTTTCTCGAAGAGACCCAGTACTTC